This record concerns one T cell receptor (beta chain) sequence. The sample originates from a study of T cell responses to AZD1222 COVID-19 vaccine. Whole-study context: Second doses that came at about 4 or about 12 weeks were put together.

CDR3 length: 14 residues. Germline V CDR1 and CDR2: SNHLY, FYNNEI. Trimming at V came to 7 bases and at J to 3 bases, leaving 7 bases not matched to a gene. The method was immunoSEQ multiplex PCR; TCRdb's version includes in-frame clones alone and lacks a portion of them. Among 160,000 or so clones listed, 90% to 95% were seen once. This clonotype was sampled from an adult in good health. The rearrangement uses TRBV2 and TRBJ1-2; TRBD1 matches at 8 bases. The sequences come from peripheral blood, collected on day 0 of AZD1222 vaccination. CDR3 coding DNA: TGTGCCAGCACGGCGGACAGGGCCTACTATGGCTACACCTTC. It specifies CASTADRAYYGYTF. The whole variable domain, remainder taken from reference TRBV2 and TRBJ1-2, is EPEVTQTPSHQVTQMGQEVILRCVPISNHLYFYWYRQILGQKVEFLVSFYNNEISEKSEIFDDQFSVERPDGSNFTLKIRSTKLEDSAMYFCASTADRAYYGYTFGSGTRLTVV.